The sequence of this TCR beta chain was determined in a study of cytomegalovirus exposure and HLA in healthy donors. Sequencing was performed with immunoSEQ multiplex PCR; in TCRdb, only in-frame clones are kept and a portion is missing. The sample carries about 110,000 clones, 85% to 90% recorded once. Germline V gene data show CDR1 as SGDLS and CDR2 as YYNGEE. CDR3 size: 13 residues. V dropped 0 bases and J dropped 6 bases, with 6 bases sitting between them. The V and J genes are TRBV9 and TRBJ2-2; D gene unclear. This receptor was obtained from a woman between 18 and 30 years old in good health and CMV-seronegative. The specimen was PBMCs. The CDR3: CASSVVLSGELFF. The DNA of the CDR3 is TGTGCCAGCAGCGTAGTCCTGTCCGGGGAGCTGTTTTTT.